Described below is a single T cell receptor beta chain sequence and its context. The sample belongs to a study of blood T cell repertoires in COVID-19. The germline V gene encodes CDR1 LGHDT and CDR2 YNNKEL (reference sequence). V lost 3 bases, J lost 1 base, and 3 bases stayed unmatched. The CDR3 consists of 15 residues. Clones were read by immunoSEQ multiplex PCR, and TCRdb kept only the in-frame ones, dropping some. There are 140,000 or so clones in the sample; approximately 87% occur only once, and 8.5% to 9% lies in the top ten. The origin of this receptor is a woman in her forties or fifties with active or convalescent COVID-19. V gene TRBV3-1 (or the pseudogene TRBV3-2) combines with J gene TRBJ1-5; TRBD1 aligns across 7 bases. Sequencing input: peripheral blood. The CDR3 sequence: CASSQQQGSNQPQHF. In DNA form, the CDR3 reads TGTGCCAGCAGCCAGCAACAGGGGAGCAATCAGCCCCAGCATTTT.